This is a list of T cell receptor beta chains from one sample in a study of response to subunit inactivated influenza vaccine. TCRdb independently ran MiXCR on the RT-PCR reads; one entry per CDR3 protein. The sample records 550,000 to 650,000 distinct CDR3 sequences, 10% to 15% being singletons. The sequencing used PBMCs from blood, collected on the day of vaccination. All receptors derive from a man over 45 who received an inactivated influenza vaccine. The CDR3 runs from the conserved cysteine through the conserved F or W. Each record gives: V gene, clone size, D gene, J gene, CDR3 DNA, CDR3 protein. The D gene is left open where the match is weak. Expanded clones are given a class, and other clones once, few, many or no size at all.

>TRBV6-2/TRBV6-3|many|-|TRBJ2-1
TGTGCCAGCAGTTACGTAGCTCGGAATGAGCAGTTCTTC
CASSYVARNEQFF
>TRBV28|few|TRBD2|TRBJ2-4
TGTGCCAGCAGCCTTACCCCTAGCGGGAGGGTTTTGGACATTCAGTACTTC
CASSLTPSGRVLDIQYF
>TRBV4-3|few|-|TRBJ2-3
TGCGCCAGCAGCCAAGATGCCGACTATCTCACAGATACGCAGTATTTT
CASSQDADYLTDTQYF
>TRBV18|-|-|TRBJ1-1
TGTGCCAGCTCACCTCTTCTCAGGGGTACTGAAGCTTTCTTT
CASSPLLRGTEAFF
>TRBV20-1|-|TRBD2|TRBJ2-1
TGCAGTGCTAGAGATCTAGCGGGAGGGGATGAGCAGTTCTTC
CSARDLAGGDEQFF
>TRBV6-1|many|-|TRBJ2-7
TGTGCCAGCAGTCGTAATCCAAGCGGGTCCCCCTACGAGCAGTACTTC
CASSRNPSGSPYEQYF
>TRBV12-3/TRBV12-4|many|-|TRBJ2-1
TGTGCCAGCAGTTCTTTCCTAGCGCGGAGCTCCTACAATGAGCAGTTCTTC
CASSSFLARSSYNEQFF
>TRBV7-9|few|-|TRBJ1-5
TGTGCCAGCAGCTTAGCACTGCCAAATCAGCCCCAGCATTTT
CASSLALPNQPQHF
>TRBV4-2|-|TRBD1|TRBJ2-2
TGTGCCAGCAGCCAAGATGGGGCAGGGGGCACCGGGGAGCTGTTTTTT
CASSQDGAGGTGELFF
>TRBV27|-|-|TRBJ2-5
TGTGCCAGCAGTTTAAATTTCGGTGAGACCCAGTACTTC
CASSLNFGETQYF
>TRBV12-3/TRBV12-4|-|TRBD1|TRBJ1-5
TGTGCCAGCAGCATCGGACAGGGGGCACGCAATCAGCCCCAGCATTTT
CASSIGQGARNQPQHF
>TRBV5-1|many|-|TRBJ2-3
TGCGCCAGCAGCCCGGACAGTCTTAGCACAGATACGCAGTATTTT
CASSPDSLSTDTQYF
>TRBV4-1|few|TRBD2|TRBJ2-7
TGCGCCAGCAGCCTCCGCGGGGGTGCAACCTACGAGCAGTACTTC
CASSLRGGATYEQYF
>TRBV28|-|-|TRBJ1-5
TGTGCCAGCAGCACCGCAGGGGCCACACACCATAGCAATCAGCCCCAGCATTTT
CASSTAGATHHSNQPQHF
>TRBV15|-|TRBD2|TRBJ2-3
TGTGCCACCAGCAGAGATCGGTCTAGCGGGGGCTTGGGATTTAGCACAGATACGCAGTATTTT
CATSRDRSSGGLGFSTDTQYF
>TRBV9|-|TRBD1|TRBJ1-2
TGTGCCAGCAGCGCTCTGACAGGGGACTATGGCTACACCTTC
CASSALTGDYGYTF
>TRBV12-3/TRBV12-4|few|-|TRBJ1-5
TGTGCCAGCACCCTGGGACCCTATGGGAATCAGCCCCAGCATTTT
CASTLGPYGNQPQHF
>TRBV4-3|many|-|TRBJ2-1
TGCGCCAGCAGCCAAGATATAGGCTCCTTTTACAATGAGCAGTTCTTC
CASSQDIGSFYNEQFF
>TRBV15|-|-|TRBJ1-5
TGTGCCACCAGCAGAGGACAGGAGTGGGAGCCCCAGCATTTT
CATSRGQEWEPQHF
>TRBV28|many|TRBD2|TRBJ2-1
TGTGCCAGCAGTCTAGCGGGAGTCGAGAATGAGCAGTTCTTC
CASSLAGVENEQFF
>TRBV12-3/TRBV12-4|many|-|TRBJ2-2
TGTGCCAGCAGCCCAACTGGGAACCTGTACACCGGGGAGCTGTTTTTT
CASSPTGNLYTGELFF
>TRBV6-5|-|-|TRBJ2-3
TGTGCCAGCAGTTACGCGGGAACCTACACAGATACGCAGTATTTT
CASSYAGTYTDTQYF
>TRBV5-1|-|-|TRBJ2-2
TGCGCCAGCAGCATACTACCGGGACAAACCACCGGGGAGCTGTTTTTT
CASSILPGQTTGELFF
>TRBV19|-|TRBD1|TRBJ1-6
TGTGCCAGTAGGGGACAGGGGTCCCATAATTCACCCCTCCACTTT
CASRGQGSHNSPLHF
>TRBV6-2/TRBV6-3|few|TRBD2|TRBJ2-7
TGTGCCAGCAGCGCCCCGTCCGGGACTAGTGGAGCCTACGAGCAGTACTTC
CASSAPSGTSGAYEQYF
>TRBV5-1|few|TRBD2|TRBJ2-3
TGCGCCAGCAGCTCCGGACTAGCGGGACCTAGCACAGATACGCAGTATTTT
CASSSGLAGPSTDTQYF
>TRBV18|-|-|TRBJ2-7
TGTGCCAGCTCACCACCCGGGACTCACTACGAGCAGTACTTC
CASSPPGTHYEQYF
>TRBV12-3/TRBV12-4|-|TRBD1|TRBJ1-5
TGTGCCACCCAGGACAGGGAGACTCAGCCCCAGCATTTT
CATQDRETQPQHF
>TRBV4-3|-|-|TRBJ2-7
TGCGCCAGCAGCCAAGATACGGGTTTCTCCTACGAGCAGTACTTC
CASSQDTGFSYEQYF
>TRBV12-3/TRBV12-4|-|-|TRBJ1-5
TGTGCCAGCAGTTTAGGGTCAGAGCCCCAGCATTTT
CASSLGSEPQHF
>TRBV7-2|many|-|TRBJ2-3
TGTGCCAGCAGCTTAGGGGGGGTTACGCAGTATTTT
CASSLGGVTQYF
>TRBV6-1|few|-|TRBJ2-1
TGTGCCAGCAGCCAAAACAGGGCGGCGGGGAATGAGCAGTTCTTC
CASSQNRAAGNEQFF
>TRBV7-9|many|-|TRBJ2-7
TGTGCCAGCAGCTTAGTGGTTGGCGAGCAGTACTTC
CASSLVVGEQYF
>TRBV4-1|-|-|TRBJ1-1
TGCGCCAGCAGCCAAGGGGGCCCTAGGGCTGAAGCTTTCTTT
CASSQGGPRAEAFF
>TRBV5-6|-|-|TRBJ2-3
TGTGCCAGCAGCTTGAATATAGGGAGCAAGGAAAGAAGGGGTACGCAGTATTTT
CASSLNIGSKERRGTQYF
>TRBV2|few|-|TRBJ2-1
TGTGCCAGCAGCGGTCCACCAGGAGATTACAATGAGCAGTTCTTC
CASSGPPGDYNEQFF
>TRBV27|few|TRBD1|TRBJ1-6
TGTGCCAGCAGTGCGGGACAGCCCTATAATTCACCCCTCCACTTT
CASSAGQPYNSPLHF
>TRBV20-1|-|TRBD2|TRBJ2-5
TGCAGTGCTAGAGCTAGTAGCGGGGGGGATAGAGGTCGAGAGACCCAGTACTTC
CSARASSGGDRGRETQYF
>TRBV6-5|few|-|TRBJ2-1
TGTGCCAGCAGTTACGCGCACAGATACAATGAGCAGTTCTTC
CASSYAHRYNEQFF
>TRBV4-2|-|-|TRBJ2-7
TGTGCCAGCAGCCAAGTTGTTTTAGACGGTGGTAACGAGCAGTACTTC
CASSQVVLDGGNEQYF
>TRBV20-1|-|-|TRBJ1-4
TGCAGTGCTACACGACAGCCAGGGGAAAAACTGTTTTTT
CSATRQPGEKLFF
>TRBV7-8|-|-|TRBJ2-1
TGTGCCAGCAGCTCGGGACCTAAAGGCGATGAGCAGTTCTTC
CASSSGPKGDEQFF
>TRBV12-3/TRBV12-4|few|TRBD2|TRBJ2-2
TGTGCCAGCAGTACCAGGACTAGCGGAGCGACCGGGGAGCTGTTTTTT
CASSTRTSGATGELFF
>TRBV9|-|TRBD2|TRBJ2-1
TGTGCCAGCAAAGAAGGCAGCGGGGGATACAATGAGCAGTTCTTC
CASKEGSGGYNEQFF
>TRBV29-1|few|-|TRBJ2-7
TGCAGCGTTGCCGGAGCCGGCCCCTACGAGCAGTACTTC
CSVAGAGPYEQYF
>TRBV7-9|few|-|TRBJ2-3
TGTGCCAGCAGCTTGTTTGGCAGAACCACAGATACGCAGTATTTT
CASSLFGRTTDTQYF
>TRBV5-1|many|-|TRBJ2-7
TGCGCCAGCAGCTTGGAAGTCCAGTCCTACGAGCAGTACTTC
CASSLEVQSYEQYF
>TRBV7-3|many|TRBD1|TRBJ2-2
TGTGCCAGCAGCGAAACAGGGGTCGGGGAGCTGTTTTTT
CASSETGVGELFF
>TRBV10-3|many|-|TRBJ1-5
TGTGCCTCGAAAAGGGCAATCAATCAGCCCCAGCATTTT
CASKRAINQPQHF
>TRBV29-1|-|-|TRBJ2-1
TGCAGCGTTGTTTACAATGAGCAGTTCTTC
CSVVYNEQFF
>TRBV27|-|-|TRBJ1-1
TGTGCCAGCAGTCAACTAAGGGGTACTGAAGCTTTCTTT
CASSQLRGTEAFF
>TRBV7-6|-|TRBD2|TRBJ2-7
TGTGCCAGCAGCTCGGGGAGACTAGCGGCTACCTACGAGCAGTACTTC
CASSSGRLAATYEQYF
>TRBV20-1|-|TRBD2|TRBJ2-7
TGCAGTGCTACCCCAACTAGCGGGAGTAACTACGAGCAGTACTTC
CSATPTSGSNYEQYF
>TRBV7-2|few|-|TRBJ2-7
TGTGCCAGCAGCCCCGGGACGACTGTCTCCTACGAGCAGTACTTC
CASSPGTTVSYEQYF
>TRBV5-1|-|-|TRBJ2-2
TGCGCCAGCAGCGTACAGGGTCCCGGGGAGCTGTTTTTT
CASSVQGPGELFF
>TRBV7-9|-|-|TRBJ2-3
TGTGCCAGCAGCTGGAAGCCCAGCACAGATACGCAGTATTTT
CASSWKPSTDTQYF
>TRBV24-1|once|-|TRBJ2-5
TGTGCCACCAGTGATCGGGCCAGCAAAGAGACCCAGTACTTC
CATSDRASKETQYF
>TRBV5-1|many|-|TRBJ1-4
TGCGCCAGCAAGAGTACCTTTCGGGGCACTAATGAAAAACTGTTTTTT
CASKSTFRGTNEKLFF
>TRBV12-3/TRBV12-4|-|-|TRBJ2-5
TGTGCCAGCAGTTTTTTGGACAGAGCTGAGACCCAGTACTTC
CASSFLDRAETQYF
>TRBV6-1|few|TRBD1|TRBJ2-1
TGTGCCAGCAGTGAGGGGACAGTCTACAATGAGCAGTTCTTC
CASSEGTVYNEQFF